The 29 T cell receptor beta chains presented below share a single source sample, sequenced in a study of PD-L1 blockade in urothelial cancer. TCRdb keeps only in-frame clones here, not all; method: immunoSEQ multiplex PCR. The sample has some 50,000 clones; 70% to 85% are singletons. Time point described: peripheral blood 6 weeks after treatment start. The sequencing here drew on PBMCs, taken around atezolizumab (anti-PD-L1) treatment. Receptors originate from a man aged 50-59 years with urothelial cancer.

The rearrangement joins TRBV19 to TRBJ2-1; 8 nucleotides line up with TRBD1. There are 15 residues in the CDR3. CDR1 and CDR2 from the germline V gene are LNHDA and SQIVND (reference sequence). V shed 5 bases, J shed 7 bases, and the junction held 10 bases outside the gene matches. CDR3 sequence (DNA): TGTGCCAGTAGTTTGACAGGGGTAAAATTAAATGAGCAGTTCTTC. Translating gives CASSLTGVKLNEQFF.

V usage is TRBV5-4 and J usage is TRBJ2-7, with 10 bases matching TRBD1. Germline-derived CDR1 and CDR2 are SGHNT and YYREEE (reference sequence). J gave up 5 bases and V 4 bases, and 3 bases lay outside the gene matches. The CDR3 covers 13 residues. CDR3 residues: CASSRGQGDEQYF. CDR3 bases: TGTGCCAGCAGCCGCGGACAGGGGGACGAGCAGTACTTC.

CDR3 residues: CASRPGQGVSGELFF. The CDR3 nucleotides read TGTGCCAGCAGACCGGGACAGGGGGTGTCCGGGGAGCTGTTTTTT. The V call is TRBV6-5, the J call TRBJ2-2, with 11 bases identical to TRBD1. Germline assignment: CDR1 MNHEY and CDR2 SVGAGI. The CDR3 is 15 amino acids. The junction had 6 bases not matched to a gene; V was cut back by 6 bases and J by 6 bases.

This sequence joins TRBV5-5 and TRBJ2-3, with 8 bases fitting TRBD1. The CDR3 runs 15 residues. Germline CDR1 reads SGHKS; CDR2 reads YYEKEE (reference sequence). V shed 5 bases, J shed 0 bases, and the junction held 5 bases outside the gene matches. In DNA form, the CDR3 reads TGTGCCAGCAGTTCCCAGGGGGCTAGCACAGATACGCAGTATTTT. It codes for CASSSQGASTDTQYF.

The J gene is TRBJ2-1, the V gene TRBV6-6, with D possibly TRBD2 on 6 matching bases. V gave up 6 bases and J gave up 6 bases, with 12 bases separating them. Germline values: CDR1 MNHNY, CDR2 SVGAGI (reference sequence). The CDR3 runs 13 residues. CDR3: CASRASELNEQFF. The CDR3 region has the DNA TGTGCCAGCAGGGCTAGCGAGCTCAATGAGCAGTTCTTC.

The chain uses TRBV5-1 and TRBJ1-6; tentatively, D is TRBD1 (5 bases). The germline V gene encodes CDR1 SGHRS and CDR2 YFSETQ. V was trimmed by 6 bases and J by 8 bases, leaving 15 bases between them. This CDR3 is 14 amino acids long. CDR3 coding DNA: TGCGCCAGCACGAATTCAGGGTTTGATTCACCCCTCCACTTT. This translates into CASTNSGFDSPLHF. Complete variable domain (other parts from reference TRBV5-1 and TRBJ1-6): KAGVTQTPRYLIKTRGQQVTLSCSPISGHRSVSWYQQTPGQGLQFLFEYFSETQRNKGNFPGRFSGRQFSNSRSEMNVSTLELGDSALYLCASTNSGFDSPLHFGNGTRLTVT.

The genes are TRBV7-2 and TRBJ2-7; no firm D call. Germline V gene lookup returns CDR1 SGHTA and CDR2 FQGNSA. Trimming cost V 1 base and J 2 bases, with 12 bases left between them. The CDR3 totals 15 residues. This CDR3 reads CASSLGASLPYEQYF. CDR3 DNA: TGTGCCAGCAGCTTAGGCGCCTCGCTCCCCTACGAGCAGTACTTC.

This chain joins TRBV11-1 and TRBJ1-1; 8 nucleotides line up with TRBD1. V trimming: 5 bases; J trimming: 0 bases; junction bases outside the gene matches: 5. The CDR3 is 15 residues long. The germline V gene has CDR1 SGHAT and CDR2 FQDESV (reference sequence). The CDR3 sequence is CASSLGDRMNTEAFF. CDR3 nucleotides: TGTGCCAGCAGCCTAGGGGACAGGATGAACACTGAAGCTTTCTTT.

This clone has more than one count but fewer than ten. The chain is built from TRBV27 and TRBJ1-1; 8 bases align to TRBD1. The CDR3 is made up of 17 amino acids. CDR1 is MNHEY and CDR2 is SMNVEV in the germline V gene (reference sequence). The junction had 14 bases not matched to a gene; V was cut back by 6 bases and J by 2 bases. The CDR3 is CASSSLQTGAFNTEAFF. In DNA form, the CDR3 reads TGTGCCAGCAGCAGCCTTCAGACAGGGGCCTTCAACACTGAAGCTTTCTTT.

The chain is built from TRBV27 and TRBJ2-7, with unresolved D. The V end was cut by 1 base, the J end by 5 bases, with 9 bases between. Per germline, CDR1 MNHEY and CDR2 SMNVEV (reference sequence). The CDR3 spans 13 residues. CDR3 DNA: TGTGCCAGCAGTTTATGGCAGTTCCACGAGCAGTACTTC. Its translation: CASSLWQFHEQYF.

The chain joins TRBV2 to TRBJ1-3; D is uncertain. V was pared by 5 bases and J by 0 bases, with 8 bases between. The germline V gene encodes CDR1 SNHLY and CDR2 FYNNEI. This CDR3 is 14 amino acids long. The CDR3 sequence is CASSSAVSGNTIYF. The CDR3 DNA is TGTGCCAGCAGTTCCGCGGTCTCTGGAAACACCATATATTTT.

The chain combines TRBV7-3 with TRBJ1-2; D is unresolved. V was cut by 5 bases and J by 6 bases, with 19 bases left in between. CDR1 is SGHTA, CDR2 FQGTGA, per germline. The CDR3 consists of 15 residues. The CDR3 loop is CASSRQPGIGNGYTF. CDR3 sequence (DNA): TGTGCCAGCAGCCGCCAACCGGGAATAGGAAATGGCTACACCTTC.

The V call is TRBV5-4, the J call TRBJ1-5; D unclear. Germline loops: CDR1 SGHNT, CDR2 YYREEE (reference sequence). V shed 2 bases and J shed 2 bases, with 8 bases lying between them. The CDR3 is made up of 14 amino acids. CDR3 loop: CASSFMGGNQPQHF. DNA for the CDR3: TGTGCCAGCAGCTTCATGGGAGGCAATCAGCCCCAGCATTTT.

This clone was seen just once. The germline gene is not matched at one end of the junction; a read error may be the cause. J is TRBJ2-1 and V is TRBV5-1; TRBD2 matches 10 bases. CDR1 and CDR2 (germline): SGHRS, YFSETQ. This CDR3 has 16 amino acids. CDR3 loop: CASRVLAGDSDNEQFF. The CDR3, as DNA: TGCGCCAGCAGGGTTCTAGCGGGAGACTCCGACAATGAGCAGTTCTTC.

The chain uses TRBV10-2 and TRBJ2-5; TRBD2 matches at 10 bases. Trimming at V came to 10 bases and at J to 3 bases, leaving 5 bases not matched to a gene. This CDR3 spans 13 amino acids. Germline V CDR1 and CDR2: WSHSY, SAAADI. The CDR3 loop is CATVAGGKETQYF. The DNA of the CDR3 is TGCGCCACCGTAGCGGGGGGTAAAGAGACCCAGTACTTC.

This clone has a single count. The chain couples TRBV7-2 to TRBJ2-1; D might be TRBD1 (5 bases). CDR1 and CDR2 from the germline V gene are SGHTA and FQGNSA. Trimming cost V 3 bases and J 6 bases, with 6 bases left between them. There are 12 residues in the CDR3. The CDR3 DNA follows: TGTGCCAGCAGCTTCCAGGGCAATGAGCAGTTCTTC. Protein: CASSFQGNEQFF.

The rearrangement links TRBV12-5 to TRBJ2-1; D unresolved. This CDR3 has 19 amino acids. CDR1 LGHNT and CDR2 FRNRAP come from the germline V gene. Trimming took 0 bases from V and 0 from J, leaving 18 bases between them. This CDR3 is CASGLVQGVGLSSYNEQFF. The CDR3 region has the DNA TGTGCTAGTGGTTTGGTACAAGGCGTCGGGTTGAGCTCCTACAATGAGCAGTTCTTC.

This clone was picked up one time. DNA for the CDR3: TGTGCCAGCAGTCCGAACAGGGGGATGGGCCAAGAGACCCAGTACTTC. As protein: CASSPNRGMGQETQYF. J is TRBJ2-5 and V is TRBV2, with 8 positions matching TRBD1. Losses at the gene ends were 5 bases for V and 1 base for J; bases not matched to a gene: 9. Germline V gene lookup returns CDR1 SNHLY and CDR2 FYNNEI. The CDR3 spans 16 residues.

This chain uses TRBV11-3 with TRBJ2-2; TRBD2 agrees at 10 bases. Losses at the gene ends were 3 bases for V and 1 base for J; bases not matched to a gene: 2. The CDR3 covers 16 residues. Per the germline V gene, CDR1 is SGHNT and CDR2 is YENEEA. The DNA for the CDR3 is TGTGCCAGCAGCTTTACTAGCGGGGTGAACACCGGGGAGCTGTTTTTT. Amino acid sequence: CASSFTSGVNTGELFF. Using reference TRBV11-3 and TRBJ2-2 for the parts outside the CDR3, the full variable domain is EAGVVQSPRYKIIEKKQPVAFWCNPISGHNTLYWYLQNLGQGPELLIRYENEEAVDDSQLPKDRFSAERLKGVDSTLKIQPAELGDSAVYLCASSFTSGVNTGELFFGEGSRLTVL.

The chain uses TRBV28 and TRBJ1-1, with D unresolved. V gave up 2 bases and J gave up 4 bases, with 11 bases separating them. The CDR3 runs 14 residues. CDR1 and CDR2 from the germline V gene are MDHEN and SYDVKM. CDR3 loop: CASSLGGSSTEAFF. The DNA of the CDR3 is TGTGCCAGCAGTTTAGGAGGTAGTAGCACTGAAGCTTTCTTT.

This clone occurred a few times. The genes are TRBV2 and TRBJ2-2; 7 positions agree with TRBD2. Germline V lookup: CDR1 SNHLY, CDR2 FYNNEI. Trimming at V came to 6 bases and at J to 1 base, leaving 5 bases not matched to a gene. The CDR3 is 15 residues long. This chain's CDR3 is CASRVSGWNTGELFF. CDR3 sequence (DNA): TGTGCCAGCAGAGTTAGCGGGTGGAACACCGGGGAGCTGTTTTTT. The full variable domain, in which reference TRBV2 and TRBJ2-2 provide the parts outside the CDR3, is EPEVTQTPSHQVTQMGQEVILRCVPISNHLYFYWYRQILGQKVEFLVSFYNNEISEKSEIFDDQFSVERPDGSNFTLKIRSTKLEDSAMYFCASRVSGWNTGELFFGEGSRLTVL.

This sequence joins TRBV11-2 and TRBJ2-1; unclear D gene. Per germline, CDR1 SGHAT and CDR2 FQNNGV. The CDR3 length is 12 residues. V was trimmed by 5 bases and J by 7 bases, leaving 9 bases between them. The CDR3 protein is CASSKYGNEQFF. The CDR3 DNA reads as TGTGCCAGCAGCAAATACGGGAATGAGCAGTTCTTC. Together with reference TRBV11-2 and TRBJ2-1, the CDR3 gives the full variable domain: EAGVAQSPRYKIIEKRQSVAFWCNPISGHATLYWYQQILGQGPKLLIQFQNNGVVDDSQLPKDRFSAERLKGVDSTLKIQPAKLEDSAVYLCASSKYGNEQFFGPGTRLTVL.

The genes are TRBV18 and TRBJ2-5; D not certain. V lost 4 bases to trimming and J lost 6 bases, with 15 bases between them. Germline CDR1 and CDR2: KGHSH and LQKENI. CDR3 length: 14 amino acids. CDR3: CASSQPPAVKTQYF. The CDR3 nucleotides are TGTGCCAGCTCACAACCTCCCGCGGTTAAGACCCAGTACTTC.

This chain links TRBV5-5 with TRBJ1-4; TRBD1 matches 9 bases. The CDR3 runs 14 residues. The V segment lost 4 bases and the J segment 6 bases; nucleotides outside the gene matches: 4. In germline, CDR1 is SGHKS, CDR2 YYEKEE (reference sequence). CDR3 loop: CASSGTGKDEKLFF. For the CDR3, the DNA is TGTGCCAGCAGCGGGACAGGGAAAGATGAAAAACTGTTTTTT.

CDR3: CASSGGAKTQYF. The DNA for the CDR3 is TGTGCCAGTAGTGGAGGGGCGAAGACCCAGTACTTC. The chain uses TRBV19 and TRBJ2-5; D perhaps matches TRBD2 (6 bases). The ends were cut back, 5 bases at V and 6 bases at J, with 10 bases in the middle. Germline CDR1 LNHDA, CDR2 SQIVND (reference sequence). The CDR3 is 12 residues long.

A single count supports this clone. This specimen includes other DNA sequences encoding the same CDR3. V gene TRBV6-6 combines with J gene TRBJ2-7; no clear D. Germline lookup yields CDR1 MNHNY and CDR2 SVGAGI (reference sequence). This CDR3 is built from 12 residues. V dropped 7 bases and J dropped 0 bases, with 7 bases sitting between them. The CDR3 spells CASTGTSYEQYF. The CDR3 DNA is TGTGCCAGCACGGGTACCTCCTACGAGCAGTACTTC.

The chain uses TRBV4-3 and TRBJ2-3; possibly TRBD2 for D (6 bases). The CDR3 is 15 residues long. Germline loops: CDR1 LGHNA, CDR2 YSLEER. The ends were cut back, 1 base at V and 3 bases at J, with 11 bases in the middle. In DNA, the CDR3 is TGCGCCAGCAGCCAAGTGGGAGGCGGGACAGATACGCAGTATTTT. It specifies CASSQVGGGTDTQYF.

CDR3 loop: CASSSRVPPGRETQYF. The CDR3 coding sequence is TGTGCCAGCAGTTCCCGGGTCCCCCCCGGTCGGGAGACCCAGTACTTC. The V and J genes are TRBV27 and TRBJ2-5; D gene unclear. With 4 bases removed from V and 5 bases from J, the gap between germline ends came to 20 bases. Germline V gene data show CDR1 as MNHEY and CDR2 as SMNVEV (reference sequence). This CDR3 is 16 amino acids long.

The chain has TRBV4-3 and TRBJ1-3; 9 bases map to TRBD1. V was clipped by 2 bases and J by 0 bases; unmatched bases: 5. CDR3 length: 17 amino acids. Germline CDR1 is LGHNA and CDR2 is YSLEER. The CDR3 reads CASSQQGQGYSGNTIYF. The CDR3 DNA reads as TGCGCCAGCAGCCAACAGGGACAGGGTTACTCTGGAAACACCATATATTTT.